These 4 T cell receptor beta chains were sequenced from one sample in a study of T cells in Graves' hyperthyroidism and ophthalmopathy. TCR beta CDR3 region amplification was performed from RNA transcripts. Researchers ran a first-round RT-PCR on the TCR CDR3 using the HTBI primer set. MiXCR was run by TCRdb on the multiplex PCR reads, yielding one entry per CDR3 protein. Counted here are about 300,000 distinct CDR3 sequences, 20% to 25% occurring once; the ten biggest clones make up around 30%. Source material: blood. These receptors came from a man aged 35-49 years with Graves' hyperthyroidism that later progressed to Graves' ophthalmopathy.

This clonotype was seen repeatedly, ten times or more. The chain links TRBV19 to TRBJ1-1; no clear D. The CDR3 covers 13 residues. Germline CDR1 and CDR2: LNHDA and SQIVND (reference sequence). Between the trimmed V and J ends, which lost 6 bases and 7 bases, there was a span of 15 bases. This CDR3 is CASSGTIKDEAFF. The CDR3 coding sequence is TGTGCCAGTAGCGGCACCATCAAAGATGAAGCTTTCTTT.

This chain connects TRBV28 to TRBJ1-3, with a tentative D call TRBD1 (5 bases). Between the trimmed V and J ends, which lost 6 bases and 0 bases, there was a span of 12 bases. This CDR3 comprises 15 residues. The germline gives CDR1 MDHEN, CDR2 SYDVKM. CDR3 in amino acids: CASRAQVYSGNTIYF. The CDR3 nucleotides are TGTGCCAGCAGAGCACAGGTTTACTCTGGAAACACCATATATTTT.

The chain links TRBV7-2 to TRBJ2-5, with 10 nucleotides matching TRBD2. The CDR3 consists of 14 residues. With 4 bases clipped from V and 4 bases from J, the junction kept 3 bases outside the gene matches. The germline V gene has CDR1 SGHTA and CDR2 FQGNSA. CDR3 DNA sequence: TGTGCCAGCAGCTCTAGCGGGAGCGGAGAGACCCAGTACTTC. Residues: CASSSSGSGETQYF. Full variable domain (outside the CDR3, taken from reference TRBV7-2 and TRBJ2-5): GAGVSQSPSNKVTEKGKDVELRCDPISGHTALYWYRQSLGQGLEFLIYFQGNSAPDKSGLPSDRFSAERTGGSVSTLTIQRTQQEDSAVYLCASSSSGSGETQYFGPGTRLLVL.

This chain uses TRBV6-5 with TRBJ1-5, with 8 bases matching TRBD1. There are 14 residues in the CDR3. V trimming: 5 bases; J trimming: 5 bases; junction bases outside the gene matches: 5. Germline V gives CDR1 MNHEY, CDR2 SVGAGI. CDR3 sequence (DNA): TGTGCCAGCAGTCACAGACAGGGGTATCAGCCCCAGCATTTT. Its translation: CASSHRQGYQPQHF.